The present T cell receptor beta chain was sequenced within a study of low-dose radiotherapy and immunotherapy resistance in tumors. Alpha- and beta-chain coverage of first-strand cDNA came from TRAV- and TRBV-specific primers. The PCR that amplified TCRs ran for around 21 cycles, relying on a constant-region primer and a V-primer adapter. A single record per CDR3 protein comes from TCRdb applying MiXCR to the reads. In the table there are about 97,000 distinct CDR3 sequences, around 20% of which are singletons. V dropped 3 bases and J dropped 2; count of bases not matched to a gene: 1. Germline V gives CDR1 SGDLS, CDR2 YYNGEE. The CDR3 extends over 14 amino acids. Time point described: after trial treatment. The sample's treatment: LDRT plus nivolumab, ipilimumab, low-dose cyclophosphamide and aspirin (RACIN trial). Every donor was treated with nivolumab, ipilimumab, aspirin, low-dose cyclophosphamide and also low-dose radiotherapy.

This TCR came from a male donor with prostate cancer. This rearrangement joins TRBV9 to TRBJ2-2; 7 bases fit TRBD1. Here the sequenced sample was PBMCs, taken after low-dose radiotherapy plus immunotherapy. CDR3 residues: CASSEGANTGELFF. CDR3 DNA sequence: TGTGCCAGCAGCGAGGGGGCCAACACCGGGGAGCTGTTTTTT.